A selection of T cell receptor beta chains follows, all from one sample in a study of CD8 T cells in Susac syndrome. MiXCR, run by TCRdb on the immunoSEQ multiplex PCR reads, gives a single entry per CDR3 protein. Of around 150,000 distinct CDR3 sequences in the sample, approximately 93% were seen once. The material sequenced was CD8+ T cells from PBMCs. Receptors were obtained from a human donor in good health. The CDR3 runs from the conserved cysteine through the conserved F or W. Fields, in order: clone size, D gene, J gene, V gene, CDR3 protein, CDR3 DNA. D genes are given only for firm matches. The listing skips clone size in some rows; elsewhere it reads once, few, many or a size class.

.	TRBD2	TRBJ2-7	TRBV19	CASSARLAVYEQYF	TGTGCCAGTAGTGCGAGACTAGCGGTCTACGAGCAGTACTTC
.	.	TRBJ2-5	TRBV12-3/TRBV12-4	CASSPPSSAQYF	TGTGCCAGCAGTCCTCCCTCTAGCGCCCAGTACTTC
.	.	TRBJ2-7	TRBV5-6	CASSRDGIYEQYF	TGTGCCAGCAGCCGGGACGGTATCTACGAGCAGTACTTC
few	.	TRBJ1-5	TRBV28	CASSLHQPQHF	TGTGCCAGCAGTTTACATCAGCCCCAGCATTTT
.	TRBD2	TRBJ2-1	TRBV24-1	CATSDSLLAGVVYEQFF	TGTGCCACCAGTGATTCCTTACTAGCGGGAGTAGTCTATGAGCAGTTCTTC
.	.	TRBJ2-7	TRBV14	CASSRTGREQYF	TGTGCCAGCAGTCGGACTGGTCGCGAGCAGTACTTC
.	.	TRBJ2-1	TRBV20-1	CSARNLGYNEQFF	TGCAGTGCTAGAAACCTTGGCTACAATGAGCAGTTCTTC
.	.	TRBJ1-1	TRBV25-1	CASSELDSKNTEAFF	TGTGCCAGCAGTGAATTGGACAGCAAAAACACTGAAGCTTTCTTT
once	.	TRBJ2-2	TRBV3-1	CASSTLQDFGTGELFF	TGTGCCAGCAGCACCCTACAGGATTTTGGCACCGGGGAGCTGTTTTTT
.	TRBD1	TRBJ1-1	TRBV7-8	CASTLTGGNTEAFF	TGTGCCAGCACCCTGACAGGGGGGAACACTGAAGCTTTCTTT
.	.	TRBJ1-2	TRBV4-3	CASSQDGYHYGYTF	TGCGCCAGCAGCCAAGATGGATACCACTATGGCTACACCTTC
.	.	TRBJ2-1	TRBV12-3/TRBV12-4	CASSGPILVTYNEQFF	TGTGCCAGCAGTGGTCCAATACTAGTCACCTACAATGAGCAGTTCTTC
.	.	TRBJ2-1	TRBV9	CASSAPYNEQFF	TGTGCCAGCAGCGCTCCCTACAATGAGCAGTTCTTC
.	.	TRBJ2-7	TRBV30	CGGVTPSYEQYF	TGCGGTGGGGTGACTCCGTCCTACGAGCAGTACTTC
.	.	TRBJ2-5	TRBV6-2/TRBV6-3	CASRASGGETQYF	TGTGCCAGCAGAGCTTCTGGAGGAGAGACCCAGTACTTC
.	.	TRBJ1-4	TRBV20-1	CSALDADRELREKLFF	TGCAGTGCTCTAGACGCCGATAGGGAATTACGTGAAAAACTGTTTTTT
.	.	TRBJ1-2	TRBV2	CASSPPGENYGYTF	TGTGCCAGCAGCCCCCCGGGGGAGAACTATGGCTACACCTTC
.	TRBD1	TRBJ2-7	TRBV6-5	CASRAIGQVRSEQYF	TGTGCCAGCAGGGCCATCGGACAGGTGCGCTCCGAGCAGTACTTC
.	TRBD1	TRBJ2-1	TRBV25-1	CASSEFRQGYNEQFF	TGTGCCAGCAGTGAATTTCGACAGGGTTACAATGAGCAGTTCTTC